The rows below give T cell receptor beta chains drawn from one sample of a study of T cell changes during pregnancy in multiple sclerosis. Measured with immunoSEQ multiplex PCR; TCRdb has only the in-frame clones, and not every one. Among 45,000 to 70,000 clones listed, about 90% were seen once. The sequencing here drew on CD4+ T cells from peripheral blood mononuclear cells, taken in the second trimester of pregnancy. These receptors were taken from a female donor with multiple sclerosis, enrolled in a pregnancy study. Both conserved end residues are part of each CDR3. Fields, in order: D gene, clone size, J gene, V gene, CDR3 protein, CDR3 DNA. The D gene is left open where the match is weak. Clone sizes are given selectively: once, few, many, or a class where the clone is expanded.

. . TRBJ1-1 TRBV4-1 CASSQGLSESGEAFF TGCGCCAGCAGCCAAGGCCTTTCGGAGTCCGGTGAAGCTTTCTTT
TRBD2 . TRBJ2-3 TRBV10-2 CASGEGSGRSTDTQYF TGCGCCAGCGGGGAGGGGAGCGGGAGGTCGACAGATACGCAGTATTTT
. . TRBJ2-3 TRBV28 CASSLSIGGAYTDTQYF TGTGCCAGCAGTTTATCTATAGGCGGGGCCTACACAGATACGCAGTATTTT
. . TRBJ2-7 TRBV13 CASSLGRQGSYEQYF TGTGCCAGCAGCTTAGGCCGCCAGGGATCCTACGAGCAGTACTTC
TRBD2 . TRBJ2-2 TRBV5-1 CASSLDPSGAGELFF TGCGCCAGCAGCTTGGACCCTAGCGGGGCCGGGGAGCTGTTTTTT
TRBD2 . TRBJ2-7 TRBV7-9 CASSYGTSALEQYF TGTGCCAGCAGCTACGGGACTAGCGCCCTCGAGCAGTACTTC
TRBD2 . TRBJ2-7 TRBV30 CAWSVGTSADYEQYF TGTGCCTGGAGTGTCGGGACTAGCGCAGACTACGAGCAGTACTTC
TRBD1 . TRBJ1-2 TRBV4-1 CASSQEGQTYGYTF TGCGCCAGCAGCCAAGAGGGACAGACCTATGGCTACACCTTC
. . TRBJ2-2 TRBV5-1 CASSSMGDNTGELFF TGCGCCAGCAGCTCGATGGGAGACAACACCGGGGAGCTGTTTTTT
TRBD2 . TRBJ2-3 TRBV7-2 CASTRGGRATDTQYF TGTGCCAGCACCAGAGGCGGGAGGGCCACAGATACGCAGTATTTT
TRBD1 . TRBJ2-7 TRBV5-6 CASSLPGQGSYEQYF TGTGCCAGCAGCTTACCGGGACAGGGATCCTACGAGCAGTACTTC
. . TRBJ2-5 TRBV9 CASSVDGGMETQYF TGTGCCAGCAGCGTAGATGGAGGGATGGAGACCCAGTACTTC
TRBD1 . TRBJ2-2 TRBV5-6 CASSLRTGGTGELFF TGTGCCAGCAGCCTCAGGACAGGGGGCACCGGGGAGCTGTTTTTT
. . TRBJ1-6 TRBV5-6 CASSPRDFNSPLHF TGTGCCAGCAGCCCACGGGACTTTAATTCACCCCTCCACTTT
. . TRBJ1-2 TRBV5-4 CASSQYGYTF TGTGCCAGCAGCCAGTATGGCTACACCTTC
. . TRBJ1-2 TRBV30 CAWSVGGPGGYTF TGTGCCTGGAGTGTAGGAGGCCCTGGTGGCTACACCTTC
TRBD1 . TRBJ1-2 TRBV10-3 CAINPGQGGGYTF TGTGCCATCAACCCGGGACAGGGAGGTGGCTACACCTTC
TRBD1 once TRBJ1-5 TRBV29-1 CSVAGGRNQPQHF TGCAGCGTGGCAGGGGGCCGCAATCAGCCCCAGCATTTT
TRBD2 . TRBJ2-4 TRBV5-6 CASSWKRGLPKNIQYF TGTGCCAGCAGCTGGAAGCGGGGACTACCGAAAAACATTCAGTACTTC
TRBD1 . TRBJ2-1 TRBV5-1 CASSLGGQGYNEQFF TGCGCCAGCAGCTTGGGTGGACAGGGGTACAATGAGCAGTTCTTC
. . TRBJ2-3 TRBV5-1 CASSPRTVSTDTQYF TGCGCCAGCAGCCCAAGAACTGTCAGCACAGATACGCAGTATTTT
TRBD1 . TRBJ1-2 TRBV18 CASSPRGTGGEDGYTF TGTGCCAGCTCACCACGCGGGACAGGGGGCGAGGATGGCTACACCTTC
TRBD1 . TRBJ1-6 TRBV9 CASSPGQGYNSPLHF TGTGCCAGCAGCCCAGGACAGGGCTATAATTCACCCCTCCACTTT
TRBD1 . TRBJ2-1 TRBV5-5 CASSPATGLSNEQFF TGTGCCAGCAGCCCTGCGACAGGGTTATCGAATGAGCAGTTCTTC
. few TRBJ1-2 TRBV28 CASSFWAARTSPTF TGTGCCAGCAGTTTCTGGGCAGCCCGAACTAGCCCCACCTTC
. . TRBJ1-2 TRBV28 CASSLTQGSAGYTF TGTGCCAGCAGTTTAACGCAGGGTTCGGCTGGCTACACCTTC
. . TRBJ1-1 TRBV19 CASSIGGLNTEAFF TGTGCCAGTAGTATCGGAGGGCTTAACACTGAAGCTTTCTTT
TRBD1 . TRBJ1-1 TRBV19 CASSDRGRGTEAFF TGTGCCAGTAGTGACAGGGGGCGAGGCACTGAAGCTTTCTTT
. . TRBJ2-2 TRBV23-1 CASSQSIDTGELFF TGCGCCAGCAGTCAATCGATAGACACCGGGGAGCTGTTTTTT
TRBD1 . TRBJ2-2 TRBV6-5 CASSYSPGQLTGELFF TGTGCCAGCAGTTACTCACCGGGACAGCTTACCGGGGAGCTGTTTTTT
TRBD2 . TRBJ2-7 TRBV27 CASRSSGLSSYEQYF TGTGCCAGCAGATCTAGCGGGCTGAGCTCCTACGAGCAGTACTTC
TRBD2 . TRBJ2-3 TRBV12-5 CASGLGSRRGDSDTQYF TGTGCTAGTGGTTTGGGGTCGCGCCGGGGGGACTCAGATACGCAGTATTTT
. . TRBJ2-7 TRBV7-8 CASSDGTLSSYEQYF TGTGCCAGCAGCGACGGGACTCTGAGCTCCTACGAGCAGTACTTC
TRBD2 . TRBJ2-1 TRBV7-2 CASSLYPGLAGINEQFF TGTGCCAGCAGCTTATACCCCGGGCTAGCGGGAATAAATGAGCAGTTCTTC
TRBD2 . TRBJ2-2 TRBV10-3 CAIRVSGPSNTGELFF TGTGCCATCAGAGTTAGCGGGCCCTCGAACACCGGGGAGCTGTTTTTT
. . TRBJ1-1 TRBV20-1 CSASRVGMAFF TGCAGTGCTTCCCGGGTGGGTATGGCTTTCTTT
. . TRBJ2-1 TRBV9 CASSVQSSRPLGGEQFF TGTGCCAGCAGCGTCCAGAGCTCGCGCCCCCTCGGCGGGGAGCAGTTCTTC
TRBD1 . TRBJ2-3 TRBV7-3 CASSLFVRAGGEDTQYF TGTGCCAGCAGCTTATTTGTCAGGGCAGGGGGCGAGGATACGCAGTATTTT
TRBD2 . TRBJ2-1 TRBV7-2 CASSLRVGRGINEQFF TGTGCCAGCAGCTTACGCGTCGGGAGGGGAATAAATGAGCAGTTCTTC
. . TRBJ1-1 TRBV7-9 CASLYFTGSRSYTEAFF TGTGCCAGTTTATACTTCACAGGGTCGCGAAGTTACACTGAAGCTTTCTTT
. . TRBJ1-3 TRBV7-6 CASSAFALGSSGNTIYF TGTGCCAGCAGCGCCTTTGCTTTGGGCAGCTCTGGAAACACCATATATTTT
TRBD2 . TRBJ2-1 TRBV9 CASSVSPSGVDNEQFF TGTGCCAGCAGCGTCTCTCCCAGCGGGGTAGACAATGAGCAGTTCTTC
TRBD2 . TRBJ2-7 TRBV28 CASSLPSGAGGPSYEQYF TGTGCCAGCAGTTTACCCTCAGGGGCGGGAGGGCCCTCCTACGAGCAGTACTTC
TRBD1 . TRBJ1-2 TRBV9 CASSVGDRGGYTF TGTGCCAGCAGCGTTGGTGACAGGGGGGGCTACACCTTC
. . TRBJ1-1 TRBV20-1 CSASAPGRAFF TGCAGTGCTAGTGCCCCCGGGAGGGCTTTCTTT
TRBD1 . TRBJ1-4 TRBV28 CASSSTVRDRSSGMREKLFF TGTGCCAGCAGTTCCACCGTGAGGGACAGATCATCTGGGATGCGTGAAAAACTGTTTTTT